These T cell receptor beta chains were read from a single sample in a study of early T cells in non-severe SARS-CoV-2 infection. TCRdb re-called the 5' RACE reads with MiXCR, one entry per CDR3 protein. The sample shows 50,000 to 75,000 distinct CDR3 sequences, over 4.5% of them seen only once. The source was whole blood, collected at baseline. The source is an adult who was a healthcare worker with PCR-confirmed SARS-CoV-2 infection or an uninfected control (not recorded which). CDR3s include the opening cysteine and the closing phenylalanine or tryptophan. Fields, in order: D gene, V gene, clone size, J gene, CDR3 protein, CDR3 DNA. D genes are given only for firm matches. Not every row has a clone size; where given, it reads once, few, many or a size class.

>-|TRBV15|few|TRBJ1-1
CATSRAAENTEAFF
TGTGCCACCAGCAGAGCAGCGGAGAACACTGAAGCTTTCTTT
>TRBD1|TRBV7-8|-|TRBJ1-1
CASSLQGGTNTEAFF
TGTGCCAGCAGTTTACAGGGGGGAACGAACACTGAAGCTTTCTTT
>-|TRBV20-1|many|TRBJ2-1
CSATSGTYNEQFF
TGCAGTGCTACCAGCGGAACCTACAATGAGCAGTTCTTC
>-|TRBV28|many|TRBJ2-4
CASSLKGGSIQYF
TGTGCCAGCAGTTTGAAGGGGGGGAGCATTCAGTACTTC
>TRBD2|TRBV9|-|TRBJ2-4
CASSVTSGSYLAKNIQYF
TGTGCCAGCAGCGTGACTAGCGGGAGTTACTTAGCCAAAAACATTCAGTACTTC
>TRBD1|TRBV4-1|many|TRBJ2-6
CASSQAEDRGLSGANVLTF
TGCGCCAGCAGCCAAGCAGAGGACAGGGGGCTCTCTGGGGCCAACGTCCTGACTTTC
>-|TRBV10-3|many|TRBJ2-2
CAIRPLTGELFF
TGTGCCATCAGACCTCTCACCGGGGAGCTGTTTTTT
>-|TRBV10-3|few|TRBJ2-7
CAINGLGDYEQYF
TGTGCCATCAATGGGTTGGGGGACTACGAGCAGTACTTC
>TRBD1|TRBV12-3/TRBV12-4|many|TRBJ1-1
CASSPRGLGEISRFF
TGTGCCAGCAGTCCAAGGGGGCTAGGAGAAATAAGCAGGTTCTTT
>TRBD1|TRBV5-6|many|TRBJ1-1
CASSPRTGLNTEAFF
TGTGCCAGCAGCCCCCGGACAGGATTGAACACTGAAGCTTTCTTT
>TRBD1|TRBV30|many|TRBJ1-1
CAWSPTGTTEAFF
TGTGCCTGGAGTCCGACAGGGACCACTGAAGCTTTCTTT
>TRBD1|TRBV7-3|many|TRBJ1-1
CASSSLDRGTEAFF
TGTGCCAGCAGCTCACTGGACAGGGGCACTGAAGCTTTCTTT
>-|TRBV7-9|few|TRBJ2-7
CASSPPGFYEQYF
TGTGCCAGCAGCCCCCCGGGATTCTACGAGCAGTACTTC
>-|TRBV18|many|TRBJ2-2
CASSPRDSAGGELFF
TGTGCCAGCTCACCCCGGGACTCCGCCGGCGGGGAGCTGTTTTTT
>TRBD2|TRBV10-3|many|TRBJ2-1
CAISESRTSASSYNEQFF
TGTGCCATCAGTGAGTCGAGGACTAGCGCCAGCTCCTACAATGAGCAGTTCTTC
>TRBD1|TRBV7-8|many|TRBJ2-7
CASSPGTGVLSVEQYF
TGTGCCAGCAGCCCCGGGACAGGGGTATTAAGTGTCGAGCAGTACTTC
>-|TRBV9|-|TRBJ2-3
CASSVSESTDTQYF
TGTGCCAGCAGCGTAAGTGAGAGCACAGATACGCAGTATTTT
>TRBD2|TRBV2|many|TRBJ2-3
CASGTSGFTDTQYF
TGTGCCAGCGGGACTAGCGGTTTCACAGATACGCAGTATTTT
>-|TRBV5-1|many|TRBJ2-7
CATTSRSSYEQYF
TGCGCCACCACCTCCCGGAGCTCCTACGAGCAGTACTTC
>-|TRBV27|few|TRBJ2-6
CASRRGSGANVLTF
TGTGCCAGCAGGAGGGGGTCTGGGGCCAACGTCCTGACTTTC
>TRBD2|TRBV11-2|-|TRBJ2-5
CASSSLGTSGIQETQYF
TGTGCCAGCAGCTCTCTCGGAACTAGCGGGATTCAAGAGACCCAGTACTTC
>-|TRBV5-8|few|TRBJ2-7
CASSKTPGLDYEQYF
TGTGCCAGCAGCAAAACGCCGGGACTGGACTACGAGCAGTACTTC
>TRBD2|TRBV19|many|TRBJ2-5
CASRRTSGVQETQYF
TGTGCCAGTAGACGGACTAGCGGAGTTCAAGAGACCCAGTACTTC
>-|TRBV7-9|many|TRBJ2-7
CASSSGGHRTYEQYF
TGTGCCAGCAGCTCCGGGGGACACCGCACCTACGAGCAGTACTTC
>-|TRBV9|-|TRBJ2-3
CASSVATADTQYF
TGTGCCAGCAGCGTAGCTACGGCAGATACGCAGTATTTT
>-|TRBV28|-|TRBJ1-6
CASSGRSSYNSPLHF
TGTGCCAGCAGTGGCAGGAGCTCCTATAATTCACCCCTCCACTTT
>TRBD2|TRBV20-1|few|TRBJ2-1
CSAARRRTSGNEQFF
TGCAGTGCCGCAAGGCGAAGGACTAGCGGTAATGAGCAGTTCTTC
>-|TRBV25-1|few|TRBJ2-7
CASSEYRGFYEQYF
TGTGCCAGCAGTGAATATCGGGGGTTCTACGAGCAGTACTTC
>-|TRBV11-2|-|TRBJ2-5
CASSFGGSETQYF
TGTGCCAGCAGCTTTGGAGGGTCGGAGACCCAGTACTTC
>TRBD1|TRBV19|many|TRBJ1-2
CASAGQGAPGYTF
TGTGCCAGTGCCGGACAGGGGGCGCCGGGCTACACCTTC
>TRBD2|TRBV20-1|few|TRBJ2-3
CSAYSGSADTQYF
TGCAGTGCTTATAGCGGGAGTGCAGATACGCAGTATTTT
>TRBD1|TRBV14|-|TRBJ1-2
CASSQTQGSSYGYTF
TGTGCCAGCAGCCAGACACAGGGGTCCTCCTATGGCTACACCTTC
>-|TRBV20-1|many|TRBJ1-2
CSARRQEKGYGYTF
TGCAGTGCTCGAAGGCAGGAGAAGGGCTATGGCTACACCTTC
>TRBD1|TRBV7-9|few|TRBJ1-6
CASSQGQENSPLHF
TGTGCCAGCAGCCAAGGACAGGAGAATTCACCCCTCCATTTT
>-|TRBV20-1|few|TRBJ2-2
CSARDGTGELFF
TGCAGTGCTAGAGACGGCACCGGGGAGCTGTTTTTT